One T cell receptor beta chain is described in this entry. With 1 base clipped from V and 7 bases from J, the junction kept 4 bases outside the gene matches. The V gene's germline CDR1 is LGHDT and CDR2 YNNKEL (reference sequence). This CDR3 spans 14 amino acids. The sample originates from a study of identical twins. MiXCR, applied by TCRdb to the 5' RACE reads, yields one record per CDR3 protein. The top ten clones hold 0.98% of a sample with a few hundred thousand distinct CDR3 sequences, around an eighth of them seen once. These same records also appear under a second study, on yellow fever vaccine responses in identical twins.

The material sequenced was CD4+ T cells sorted from blood. The J gene is TRBJ2-7, the V gene TRBV3-1; 10 nucleotides agree with TRBD2. This receptor was identified in a woman aged 18 to 35 in good health. The CDR3 here is CASSQGIAGGEQYF. The CDR3 DNA reads as TGTGCCAGCAGCCAAGGGATAGCGGGAGGTGAGCAGTACTTC.